This record looks at one T cell receptor (beta chain) sequence and its context. As processed by the authors: Reference gene primer amplification yielded estimated nucleated cell counts. The table came from immunoSEQ multiplex PCR; TCRdb's copy has only in-frame clones and leaves some out. The V and J calls and clone size are taken from that table; D and trimming were inferred from the DNA. Of 40,000 or so clones listed, about 80% are singletons. The source of the sample is a study of blood T cell repertoires in COVID-19. Background on the study: There were acute and convalescent COVID-19 samples, and they came from the United States, Italy and Spain. The analysed material was cDNA or gDNA that came from T cells, B-cell-depleted T cells, or PBMCs.

The CDR3 contains 12 residues. V was clipped by 1 base and J by 2 bases, with 2 bases between them. Germline CDR1 LGHDT, CDR2 YNNKEL (reference sequence). The source is a human donor with acute or convalescent COVID-19. The donor label of this sample is uncertain. The genes are TRBV3-1 (or the pseudogene TRBV3-2) and TRBJ1-1, with D hard to call. What was sequenced was peripheral blood. Here the CDR3 reads CASSQANTEAFF. The CDR3, as DNA: TGTGCCAGCAGCCAAGCTAACACTGAAGCTTTCTTT.